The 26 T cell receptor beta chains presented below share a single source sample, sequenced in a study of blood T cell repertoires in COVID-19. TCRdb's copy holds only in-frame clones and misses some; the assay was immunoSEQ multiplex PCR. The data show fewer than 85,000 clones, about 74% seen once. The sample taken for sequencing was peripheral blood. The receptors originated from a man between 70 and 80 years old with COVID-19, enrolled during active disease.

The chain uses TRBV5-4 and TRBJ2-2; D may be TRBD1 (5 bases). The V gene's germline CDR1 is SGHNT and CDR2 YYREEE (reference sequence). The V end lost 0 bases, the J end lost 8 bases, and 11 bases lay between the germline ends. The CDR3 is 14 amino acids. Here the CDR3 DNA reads TGTGCCAGCAGCTTGGAGGGGTCTTTGGGGGAGCTGTTTTTT. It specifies CASSLEGSLGELFF.

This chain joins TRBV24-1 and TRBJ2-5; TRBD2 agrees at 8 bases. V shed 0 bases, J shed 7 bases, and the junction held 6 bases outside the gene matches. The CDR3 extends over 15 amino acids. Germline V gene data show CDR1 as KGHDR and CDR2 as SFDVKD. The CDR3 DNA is TGTGCCACCAGTGATTTGCGGGAGGGTTTTGGGACCCAGTACTTC. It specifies CATSDLREGFGTQYF.

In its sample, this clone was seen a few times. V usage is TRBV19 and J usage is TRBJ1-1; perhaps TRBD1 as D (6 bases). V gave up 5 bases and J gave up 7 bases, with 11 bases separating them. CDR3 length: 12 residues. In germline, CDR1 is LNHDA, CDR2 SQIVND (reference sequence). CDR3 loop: CASSQGYIEAFF. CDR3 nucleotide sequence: TGTGCCAGTAGTCAGGGGTATATTGAAGCTTTCTTT.

The CDR3 sequence: CASGQGIRGGYTF. The CDR3 region has the DNA TGTGCCAGTGGACAGGGGATCAGGGGTGGCTACACCTTC. The chain links TRBV19 to TRBJ1-2; TRBD1 agrees at 9 bases. J gave up 7 bases and V 8 bases, and 8 bases lay outside the gene matches. The CDR3 length is 13 residues. Germline V lookup: CDR1 LNHDA, CDR2 SQIVND (reference sequence). Looking up the rest from reference TRBV19 and TRBJ1-2 gives the full variable domain: DGGITQSPKYLFRKEGQNVTLSCEQNLNHDAMYWYRQDPGQGLRLIYYSQIVNDFQKGDIAEGYSVSREKKESFPLTVTSAQKNPTAFYLCASGQGIRGGYTFGSGTRLTVV.

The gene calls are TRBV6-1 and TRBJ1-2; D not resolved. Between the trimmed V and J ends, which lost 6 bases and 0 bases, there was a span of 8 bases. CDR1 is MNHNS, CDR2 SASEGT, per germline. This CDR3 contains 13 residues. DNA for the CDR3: TGTGCCAGCAGGGAGGCGTCTAACTATGGCTACACCTTC. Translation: CASREASNYGYTF.

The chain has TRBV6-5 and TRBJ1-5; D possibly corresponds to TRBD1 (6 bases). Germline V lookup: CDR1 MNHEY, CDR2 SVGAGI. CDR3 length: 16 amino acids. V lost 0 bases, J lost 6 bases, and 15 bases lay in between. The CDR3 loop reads CASSYSSTGLGQPQHF. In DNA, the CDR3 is TGTGCCAGCAGTTACTCGAGCACAGGGCTTGGTCAGCCCCAGCATTTT.

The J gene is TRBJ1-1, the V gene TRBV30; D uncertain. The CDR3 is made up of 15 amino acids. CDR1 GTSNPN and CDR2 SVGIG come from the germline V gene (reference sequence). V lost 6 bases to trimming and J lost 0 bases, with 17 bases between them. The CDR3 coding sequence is TGTGCCTGCCGCCGTTCGGCAGGTATGAACACTGAAGCTTTCTTT. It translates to CACRRSAGMNTEAFF. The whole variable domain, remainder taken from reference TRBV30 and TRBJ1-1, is SQTIHQWPATLVQPVGSPLSLECTVEGTSNPNLYWYRQAAGRGLQLLFYSVGIGQISSEVPQNLSASRPQDRQFILSSKKLLLSDSGFYLCACRRSAGMNTEAFFGQGTRLTVV.

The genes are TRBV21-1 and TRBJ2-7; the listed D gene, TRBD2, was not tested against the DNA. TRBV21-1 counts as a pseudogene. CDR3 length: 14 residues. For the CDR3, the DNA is TGTGCCAGCAGCAAACACGAGATCTCCTACGAGCAGTACTTC. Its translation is CASSKHEISYEQYF.

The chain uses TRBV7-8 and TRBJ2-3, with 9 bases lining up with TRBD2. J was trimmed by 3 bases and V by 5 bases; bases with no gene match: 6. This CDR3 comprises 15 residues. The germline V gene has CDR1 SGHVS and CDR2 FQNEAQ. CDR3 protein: CASSLSGRVTDTQYF. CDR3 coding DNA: TGTGCCAGCAGCCTTAGCGGGAGAGTAACAGATACGCAGTATTTT.

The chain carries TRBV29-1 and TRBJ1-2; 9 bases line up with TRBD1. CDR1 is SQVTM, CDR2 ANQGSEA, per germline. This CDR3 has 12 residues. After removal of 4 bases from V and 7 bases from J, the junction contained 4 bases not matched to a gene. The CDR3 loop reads CSVGGTGFGYTF. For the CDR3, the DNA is TGCAGCGTTGGGGGGACAGGGTTTGGCTACACCTTC.

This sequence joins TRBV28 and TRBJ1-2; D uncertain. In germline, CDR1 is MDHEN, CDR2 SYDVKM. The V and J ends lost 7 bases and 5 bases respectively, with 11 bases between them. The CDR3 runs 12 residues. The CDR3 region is CASTNSGYGYTF. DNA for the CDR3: TGTGCCAGCACCAACAGCGGTTATGGCTACACCTTC.

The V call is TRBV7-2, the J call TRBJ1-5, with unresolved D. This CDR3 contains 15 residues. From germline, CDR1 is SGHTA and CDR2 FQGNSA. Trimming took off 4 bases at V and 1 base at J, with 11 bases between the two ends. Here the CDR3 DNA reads TGTGCCAGCAGCTCCGGGGTTTGGAGCAATCAGCCCCAGCATTTT. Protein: CASSSGVWSNQPQHF.

The CDR3 sequence is CASSVFEGGTGELFF. The CDR3 DNA sequence: TGTGCCAGTAGTGTATTTGAGGGGGGGACCGGGGAGCTGTTTTTT. V gene TRBV19 combines with J gene TRBJ2-2; weak D call: TRBD2 (7 bases). Germline CDR1 reads LNHDA; CDR2 reads SQIVND (reference sequence). The CDR3 loop spans 15 amino acids. Trimming removed 5 bases at V and 5 bases at J, with 15 bases between. The full variable domain, its missing parts supplied by reference TRBV19 and TRBJ2-2, is DGGITQSPKYLFRKEGQNVTLSCEQNLNHDAMYWYRQDPGQGLRLIYYSQIVNDFQKGDIAEGYSVSREKKESFPLTVTSAQKNPTAFYLCASSVFEGGTGELFFGEGSRLTVL.

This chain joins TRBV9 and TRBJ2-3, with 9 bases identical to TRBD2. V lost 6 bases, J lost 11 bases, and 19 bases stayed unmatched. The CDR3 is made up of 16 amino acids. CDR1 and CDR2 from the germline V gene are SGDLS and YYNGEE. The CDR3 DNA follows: TGTGCCAGCACCGACTCCGCGGGACTAGCTGCCGGGAAGCAGTATTTT. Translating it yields CASTDSAGLAAGKQYF.

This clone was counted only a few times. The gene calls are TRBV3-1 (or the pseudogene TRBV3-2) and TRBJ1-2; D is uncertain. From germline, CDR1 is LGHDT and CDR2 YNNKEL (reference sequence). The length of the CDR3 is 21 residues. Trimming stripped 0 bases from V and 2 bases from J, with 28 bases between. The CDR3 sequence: CASSQETEALPDMRLNYGYTF. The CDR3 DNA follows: TGTGCCAGCAGCCAAGAGACTGAAGCTCTGCCGGATATGAGACTAAACTATGGCTACACCTTC.

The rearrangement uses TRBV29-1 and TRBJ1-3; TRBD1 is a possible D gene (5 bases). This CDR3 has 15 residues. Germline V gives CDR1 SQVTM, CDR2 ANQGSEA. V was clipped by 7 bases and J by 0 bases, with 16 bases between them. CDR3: CSDPGATFSGNTIYF. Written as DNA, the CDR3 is TGCAGCGATCCTGGGGCAACATTCTCTGGAAACACCATATATTTT.

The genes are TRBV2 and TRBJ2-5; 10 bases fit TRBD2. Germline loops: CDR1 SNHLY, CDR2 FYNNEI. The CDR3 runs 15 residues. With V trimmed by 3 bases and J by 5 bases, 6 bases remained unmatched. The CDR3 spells CASSDVAGGFETQYF. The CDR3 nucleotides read TGTGCCAGCAGTGATGTAGCGGGAGGTTTTGAGACCCAGTACTTC.

As DNA, the CDR3 is TGTGCCATCTACGGACAGGGTAACACTGAAGCTTTCTTT. Protein: CAIYGQGNTEAFF. The rearrangement links TRBV10-3 to TRBJ1-1, with 8 bases lining up with TRBD1. CDR1 ENHRY and CDR2 SYGVKD come from the germline V gene. The CDR3 length is 13 residues. V shed 8 bases and J 2 bases; nucleotides not matched to a gene: 4.

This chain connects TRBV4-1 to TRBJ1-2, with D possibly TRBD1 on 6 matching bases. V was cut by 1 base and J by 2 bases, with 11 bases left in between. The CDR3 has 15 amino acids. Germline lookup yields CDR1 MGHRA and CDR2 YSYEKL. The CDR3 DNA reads TGCGCCAGCAGCCAAGGGACAGAAAGAAACTATGGCTACACCTTC. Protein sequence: CASSQGTERNYGYTF.

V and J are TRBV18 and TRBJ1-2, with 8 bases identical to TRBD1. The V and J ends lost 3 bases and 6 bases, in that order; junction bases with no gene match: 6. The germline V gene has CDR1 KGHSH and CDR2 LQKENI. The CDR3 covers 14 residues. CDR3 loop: CASSPQGQADGYTF. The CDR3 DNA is TGTGCCAGCTCACCTCAGGGACAGGCAGATGGCTACACCTTC.

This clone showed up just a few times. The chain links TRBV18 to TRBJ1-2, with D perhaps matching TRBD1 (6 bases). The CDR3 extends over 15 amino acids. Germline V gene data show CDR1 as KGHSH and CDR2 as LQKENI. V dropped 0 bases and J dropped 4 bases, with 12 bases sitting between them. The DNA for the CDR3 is TGTGCCAGCTCACCACCGGGAGCAGGGGCCTATGGCTACACCTTC. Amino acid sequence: CASSPPGAGAYGYTF.

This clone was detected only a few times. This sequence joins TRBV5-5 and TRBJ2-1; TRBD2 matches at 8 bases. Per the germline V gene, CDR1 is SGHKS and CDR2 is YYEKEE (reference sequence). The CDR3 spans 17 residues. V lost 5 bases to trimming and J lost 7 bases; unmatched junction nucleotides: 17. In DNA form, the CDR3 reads TGTGCCAGCAGGCCCTCGACGGCGGGAGGAGGAAGGAATGAGCAGTTCTTC. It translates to CASRPSTAGGGRNEQFF. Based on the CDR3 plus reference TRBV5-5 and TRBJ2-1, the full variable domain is DAGVTQSPTHLIKTRGQQVTLRCSPISGHKSVSWYQQVLGQGPQFIFQYYEKEERGRGNFPDRFSARQFPNYSSELNVNALLLGDSALYLCASRPSTAGGGRNEQFFGPGTRLTVL.

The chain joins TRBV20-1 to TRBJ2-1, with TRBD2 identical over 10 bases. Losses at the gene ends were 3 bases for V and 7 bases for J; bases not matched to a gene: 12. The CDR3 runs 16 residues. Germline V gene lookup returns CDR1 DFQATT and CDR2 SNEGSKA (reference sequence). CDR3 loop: CSASVREAGGGNEQFF. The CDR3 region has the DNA TGCAGTGCTAGTGTCAGGGAAGCGGGAGGGGGAAATGAGCAGTTCTTC.

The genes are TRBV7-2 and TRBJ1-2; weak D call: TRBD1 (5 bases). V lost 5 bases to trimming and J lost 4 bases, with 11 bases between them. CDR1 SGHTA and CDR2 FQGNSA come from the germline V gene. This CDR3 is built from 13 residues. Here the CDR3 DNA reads TGTGCCAGCAGCGGGGGGTACGGCTATGGCTACACCTTC. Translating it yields CASSGGYGYGYTF.

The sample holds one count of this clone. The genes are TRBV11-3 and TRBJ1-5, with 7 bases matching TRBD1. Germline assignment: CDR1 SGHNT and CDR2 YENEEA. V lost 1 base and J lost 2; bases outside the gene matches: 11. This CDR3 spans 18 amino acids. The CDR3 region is CASSLGFQGVGRNQPQHF. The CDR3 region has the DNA TGTGCCAGCAGCTTAGGTTTTCAGGGGGTGGGGCGCAATCAGCCCCAGCATTTT.

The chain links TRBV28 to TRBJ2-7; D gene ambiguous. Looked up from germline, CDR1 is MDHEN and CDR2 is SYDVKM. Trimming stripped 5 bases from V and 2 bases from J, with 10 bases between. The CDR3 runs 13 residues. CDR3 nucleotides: TGTGCCAGCAGTCTCCCGACACCCTACGAGCAGTACTTC. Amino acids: CASSLPTPYEQYF.